Listed here are 11 T cell receptor beta chains from one sample, sequenced in a study of cytomegalovirus exposure and HLA in healthy donors. Researchers ran the PCR with 60 Vbeta and 13 Jbeta primers. TCRdb keeps only in-frame clones here, not all; method: immunoSEQ multiplex PCR. The table includes more than 95,000 clones, roughly three quarters detected once. Sequenced sample: PBMCs. These receptors came from a young man in good health and CMV-seronegative.

The chain combines TRBV6-1 with TRBJ2-5; 7 bases are shared with TRBD1. The J call may be mistaken, given a closer DNA end match to TRBJ2-7. The CDR3 totals 15 residues. Per the germline V gene, CDR1 is MNHNS and CDR2 is SASEGT. CDR3: CASSEATGVSYEQYF. The CDR3 DNA reads as TGTGCCAGCAGTGAAGCTACAGGGGTAAGCTACGAGCAGTACTTC.

The chain has TRBV25-1 and TRBJ1-2; no firm D call. V shed 9 bases and J shed 8 bases, with 25 bases lying between them. CDR1 MGHDK and CDR2 SYGVNS come from the germline V gene. The CDR3 runs 15 residues. The CDR3 DNA reads TGTGCCAGTTACTCAGACCGGGATGGCCGCGGGGGCTACACCTTC. Residues: CASYSDRDGRGGYTF.

To note about this clone: A read error may produce the germline difference seen at one junction end. The rearrangement uses TRBV7-9 and TRBJ2-7, with D possibly TRBD1 on 6 matching bases. The CDR3 totals 13 residues. Germline assignment: CDR1 SEHNR and CDR2 FQNEAQ (reference sequence). The CDR3 DNA sequence: TGTTCCAGCAGCTTAGGGACATCTACGGAGCAGTACTTC. It yields the protein CSSSLGTSTEQYF.

The rearrangement links TRBV4-3 to TRBJ2-6; 7 nucleotides match TRBD1. The J segment lost 0 bases and the V segment lost 3 bases, leaving 11 bases of the junction unmatched. The CDR3 is 19 residues long. Germline values: CDR1 LGHNA, CDR2 YSLEER. The CDR3 bases are TGCGCCAGCAGCCAGACACCCTCCGGGACAGTCTCTGGGGCCAACGTCCTGACTTTC. It is translated as CASSQTPSGTVSGANVLTF.

The V call is TRBV29-1, the J call TRBJ2-3; 7 bases are a match to TRBD1. CDR3 length: 14 amino acids. Trimming removed 8 bases from V and 0 bases from J; junction bases left unmatched: 8. Germline lookup yields CDR1 SQVTM and CDR2 ANQGSEA. The CDR3, as DNA: TGCAGCATTAGACAGGGAAAGAGCACAGATACGCAGTATTTT. Translation: CSIRQGKSTDTQYF.

In this sample, this clone turned up a few times. The rearrangement links TRBV18 to TRBJ1-1; TRBD1 matches 10 bases. V was pared by 8 bases and J by 3 bases, with 3 bases of the junction left unmatched. The CDR3 covers 13 residues. Germline V gene sequence: CDR1 KGHSH, CDR2 LQKENI. CDR3 bases: TGTGCCAGCGGACAGGGGGGGGACACTGAAGCTTTCTTT. Translated: CASGQGGDTEAFF.

This clone was found once. V usage is TRBV11-3 and J usage is TRBJ2-7, with a weak D call TRBD2 (5 bases). Germline loops: CDR1 SGHNT, CDR2 YENEEA. The V gene lost 5 bases and the J gene lost 7 bases, with 15 bases spanning the gap. CDR3 length equals 13 residues. CDR3 DNA: TGTGCCAGCAGCCACTCGAGAGGGCAAGAGCAGTACTTC. This translates into CASSHSRGQEQYF.

The rearrangement links TRBV27 to TRBJ1-1; no clear D. Germline CDR1 MNHEY, CDR2 SMNVEV (reference sequence). Trimming stripped 3 bases from V and 7 bases from J, with 18 bases between. This CDR3 is built from 15 residues. CDR3 sequence reads: CASSFWGANPGEAFF. CDR3 DNA sequence: TGTGCCAGCAGTTTTTGGGGAGCCAACCCCGGTGAAGCTTTCTTT.

With respect to this clone: At one boundary the junction diverges from the germline segment, which might be a read error. The J gene is TRBJ1-4, the V gene TRBV7-9, with 7 nucleotides matching TRBD1. CDR3 length: 14 amino acids. Germline lookup yields CDR1 SEHNR and CDR2 FQNEAQ (reference sequence). CDR3 nucleotide sequence: TGTTCCAGCAGCAAGGACAGGCTTGGGGAAAAACTGTTTTTT. This encodes CSSSKDRLGEKLFF. The variable domain in full, with the rest retrieved from reference TRBV7-9 and TRBJ1-4, is DTGVSQNPRHKITKRGQNVTFRCDPISEHNRLYWYRQTLGQGPEFLTYFQNEAQLEKSRLLSDRFSAERPKGSFSTLEIQRTEQGDSAMYLCSSSKDRLGEKLFFGSGTQLSVL.

V gene TRBV4-1 combines with J gene TRBJ2-5; D gene unclear. The CDR3 totals 13 residues. The V end lost 6 bases, the J end lost 3 bases, and 11 bases lay between the germline ends. Germline CDR1 reads MGHRA; CDR2 reads YSYEKL. CDR3 sequence (DNA): TGCGCCAGCAGGTCAGGCTACAAAGAGACCCAGTACTTC. As protein: CASRSGYKETQYF.

The gene calls are TRBV29-1 and TRBJ2-7, with 7 bases aligning to TRBD1. V shed 5 bases, J shed 5 bases, and the junction held 12 bases outside the gene matches. Per germline, CDR1 SQVTM and CDR2 ANQGSEA. The CDR3 is made up of 14 amino acids. In DNA, the CDR3 is TGCAGCGTTAAACCGACAGGGCCGGAGGACGAGCAGTACTTC. This gives the protein CSVKPTGPEDEQYF.